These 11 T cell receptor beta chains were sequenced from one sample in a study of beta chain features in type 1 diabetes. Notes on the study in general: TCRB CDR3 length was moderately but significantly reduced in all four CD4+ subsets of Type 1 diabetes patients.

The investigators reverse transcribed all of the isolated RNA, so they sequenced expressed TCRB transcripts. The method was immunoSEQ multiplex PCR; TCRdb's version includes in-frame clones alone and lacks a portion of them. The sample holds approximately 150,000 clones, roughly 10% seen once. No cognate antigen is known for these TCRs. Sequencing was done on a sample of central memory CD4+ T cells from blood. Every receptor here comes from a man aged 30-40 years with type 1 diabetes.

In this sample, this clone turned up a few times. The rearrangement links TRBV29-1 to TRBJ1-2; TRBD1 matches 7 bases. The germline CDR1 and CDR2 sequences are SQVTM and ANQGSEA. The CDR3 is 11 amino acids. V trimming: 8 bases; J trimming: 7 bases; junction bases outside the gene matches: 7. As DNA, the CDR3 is TGCAGCTCAGGGGGAGACCCTGGCTACACCTTC. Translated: CSSGGDPGYTF.

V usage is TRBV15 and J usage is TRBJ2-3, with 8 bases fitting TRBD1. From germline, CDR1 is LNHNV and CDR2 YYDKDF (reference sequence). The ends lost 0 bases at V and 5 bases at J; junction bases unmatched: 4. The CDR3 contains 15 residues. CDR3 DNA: TGTGCCACCAGCAGAGATACCAGGGGGCTAGATACGCAGTATTTT. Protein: CATSRDTRGLDTQYF.

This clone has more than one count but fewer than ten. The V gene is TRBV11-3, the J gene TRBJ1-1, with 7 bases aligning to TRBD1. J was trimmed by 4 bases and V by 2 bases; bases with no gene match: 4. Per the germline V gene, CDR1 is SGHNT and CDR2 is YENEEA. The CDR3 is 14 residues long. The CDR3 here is CASSLRGQATEAFF. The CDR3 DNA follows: TGTGCCAGCAGCTTAAGGGGGCAGGCCACTGAAGCTTTCTTT. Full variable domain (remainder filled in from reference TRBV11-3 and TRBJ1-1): EAGVVQSPRYKIIEKKQPVAFWCNPISGHNTLYWYLQNLGQGPELLIRYENEEAVDDSQLPKDRFSAERLKGVDSTLKIQPAELGDSAVYLCASSLRGQATEAFFGQGTRLTVV.

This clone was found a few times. The CDR3 DNA is TGTGCCAGCAGCGGTCGGGACAGGCAGGGATATGGCTACACCTTC. This translates into CASSGRDRQGYGYTF. The V gene is TRBV11-2, the J gene TRBJ1-2, with 8 positions matching TRBD1. CDR1 is SGHAT, CDR2 FQNNGV, per germline. CDR3 size: 15 residues. V dropped 5 bases and J dropped 5; count of bases not matched to a gene: 10.

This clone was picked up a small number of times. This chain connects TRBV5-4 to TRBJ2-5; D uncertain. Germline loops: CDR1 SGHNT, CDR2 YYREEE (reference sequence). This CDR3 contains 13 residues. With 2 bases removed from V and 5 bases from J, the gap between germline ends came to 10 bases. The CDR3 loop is CASSFASWETQYF. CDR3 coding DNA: TGTGCCAGCAGCTTTGCCAGTTGGGAGACCCAGTACTTC.

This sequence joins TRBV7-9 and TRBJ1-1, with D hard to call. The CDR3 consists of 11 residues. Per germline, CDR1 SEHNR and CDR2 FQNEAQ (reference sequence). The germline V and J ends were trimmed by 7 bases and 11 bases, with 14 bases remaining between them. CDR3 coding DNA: TGTGCCAGCACCACCGTCGAGCCCGCTTTCTTT. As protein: CASTTVEPAFF. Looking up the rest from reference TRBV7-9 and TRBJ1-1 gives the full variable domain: DTGVSQNPRHKITKRGQNVTFRCDPISEHNRLYWYRQTLGQGPEFLTYFQNEAQLEKSRLLSDRFSAERPKGSFSTLEIQRTEQGDSAMYLCASTTVEPAFFGQGTRLTVV.

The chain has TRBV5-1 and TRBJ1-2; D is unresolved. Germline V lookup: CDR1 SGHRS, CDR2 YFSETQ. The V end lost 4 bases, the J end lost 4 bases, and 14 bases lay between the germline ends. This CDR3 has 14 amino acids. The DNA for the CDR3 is TGCGCCAGCAGCCTCGGGGAAAGGACCTATGGCTACACCTTC. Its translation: CASSLGERTYGYTF.

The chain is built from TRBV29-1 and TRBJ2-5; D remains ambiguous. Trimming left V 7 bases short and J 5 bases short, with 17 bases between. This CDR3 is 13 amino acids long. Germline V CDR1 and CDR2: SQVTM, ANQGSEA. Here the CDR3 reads CSANSNLRETQYF. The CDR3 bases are TGCAGCGCCAACAGTAACCTCAGGGAGACCCAGTACTTC.

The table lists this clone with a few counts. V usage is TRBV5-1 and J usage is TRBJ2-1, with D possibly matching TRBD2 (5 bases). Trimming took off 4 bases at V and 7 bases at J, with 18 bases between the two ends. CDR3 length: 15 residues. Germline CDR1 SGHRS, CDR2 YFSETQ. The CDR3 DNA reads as TGCGCCAGCAGCCCCCAGTGGGGAGCGCAGAATGAGCAGTTCTTC. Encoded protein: CASSPQWGAQNEQFF.

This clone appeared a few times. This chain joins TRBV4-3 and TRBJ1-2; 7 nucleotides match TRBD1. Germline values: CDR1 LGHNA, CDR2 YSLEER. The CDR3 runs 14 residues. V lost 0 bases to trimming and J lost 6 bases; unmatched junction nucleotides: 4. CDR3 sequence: CASSQDDRAHGYTF. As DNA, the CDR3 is TGCGCCAGCAGCCAAGATGACAGGGCCCATGGCTACACCTTC.

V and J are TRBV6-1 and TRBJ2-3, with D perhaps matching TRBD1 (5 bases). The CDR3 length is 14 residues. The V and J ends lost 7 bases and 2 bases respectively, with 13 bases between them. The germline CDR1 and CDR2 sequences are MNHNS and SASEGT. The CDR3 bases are TGTGCCAGCACCTTAACAGGTTCCACAGATACGCAGTATTTT. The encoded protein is CASTLTGSTDTQYF.